The rows below give T cell receptor beta chains drawn from one sample of a study of T cells in Graves' hyperthyroidism and ophthalmopathy. Each CDR3 protein gets one entry after TCRdb re-called the multiplex PCR reads with MiXCR. The sample has 550,000 to 600,000 distinct CDR3 sequences; around 17% are singletons. Sequencing used blood. The receptor set was obtained from a woman between 18 and 29 years old with Graves' hyperthyroidism. CDR3s include the opening cysteine and the closing phenylalanine or tryptophan. D genes are given only for firm matches. Clone size appears in some rows only: once, few, many, or a class for an expanded clone.

v_gene	d_gene	j_gene	abundance	CDR3aa	CDR3nt
TRBV27	TRBD2	TRBJ2-7	few	CASSLYSGGPYEQYF	TGTGCCAGCAGTTTATACAGCGGGGGACCCTACGAGCAGTACTTC
TRBV10-1	TRBD1	TRBJ2-1	many	CASSDLLPGQINEQFF	TGCGCCAGCAGTGACCTACTCCCGGGACAGATCAATGAGCAGTTCTTC
TRBV6-1	TRBD1	TRBJ2-1	many	CASFAGGRYNEQFF	TGTGCCAGCTTCGCAGGGGGCAGATACAATGAGCAGTTCTTC
TRBV12-3/TRBV12-4	TRBD2	TRBJ2-1	many	CASSQTSPIYNEQFF	TGTGCCAGCAGTCAGACTAGCCCGATTTACAATGAGCAGTTCTTC
TRBV18	TRBD1	TRBJ2-7	many	CASSPPGQGYEQYF	TGTGCCAGCTCACCCCCCGGACAGGGCTACGAGCAGTACTTC
TRBV12-3/TRBV12-4	NA	TRBJ2-7	many	CASSTNLGTEQYF	TGTGCCAGCAGTACCAATTTGGGAACCGAGCAGTACTTC
TRBV4-1	TRBD2	TRBJ2-7	few	CASSPRGLGYEQYF	TGCGCCAGCAGCCCTAGGGGACTAGGCTACGAGCAGTACTTC
TRBV5-8	NA	TRBJ2-3	NA	CASILQPTQYF	TGTGCCAGCATCCTCCAGCCGACGCAGTATTTT
TRBV28	TRBD1	TRBJ1-5	NA	CASSPTGDGQPQHF	TGTGCCAGCAGCCCTACAGGGGACGGTCAGCCCCAGCATTTT
TRBV24-1	NA	TRBJ2-1	many	CATKRHHNEQFF	TGTGCCACCAAGAGACACCACAATGAGCAGTTCTTC
TRBV12-3/TRBV12-4	NA	TRBJ2-7	many	CASSFGTQGPGEQYF	TGTGCCAGCAGTTTCGGTACCCAGGGTCCGGGGGAGCAGTACTTC
TRBV5-1	NA	TRBJ1-1	few	CASSLVGEFNTEAFF	TGCGCCAGCAGCTTGGTCGGGGAGTTTAACACTGAAGCTTTCTTT
TRBV29-1	TRBD2	TRBJ2-1	once	CSVASGRYNEQFF	TGCAGCGTTGCTAGCGGGAGATACAATGAGCAGTTCTTC
TRBV7-2	NA	TRBJ2-1	few	CASSLTSWRADEQFF	TGTGCCAGCAGCTTGACCAGTTGGCGCGCGGATGAGCAGTTCTTC
TRBV19	NA	TRBJ1-5	NA	CASGTQGWQPQHF	TGTGCCAGTGGGACCCAGGGGTGGCAGCCCCAGCATTTT
TRBV7-9	TRBD1	TRBJ2-3	NA	CASPGTGGTDTQYF	TGTGCCAGCCCCGGGACAGGGGGTACAGATACGCAGTATTTT
TRBV20-1	TRBD2	TRBJ2-3	many	CSARDSGATSTDTQYF	TGCAGTGCTAGGGATAGCGGGGCTACTAGCACAGATACGCAGTATTTT
TRBV20-1	TRBD1	TRBJ1-5	many	CSAGRTGTVNQPQHF	TGCAGTGCTGGAAGGACAGGGACGGTCAATCAGCCCCAGCATTTT
TRBV12-3/TRBV12-4	TRBD1	TRBJ2-7	few	CASSFGTGREQYF	TGTGCCAGCAGTTTTGGGACAGGGCGCGAGCAGTACTTC
TRBV10-3	NA	TRBJ2-7	NA	CAIRTDYEQYF	TGTGCCATCCGTACGGACTACGAGCAGTACTTC